A selection of T cell receptor beta chains follows, all from one sample in a study of cytomegalovirus exposure and HLA in healthy donors. TCRdb's table, derived via immunoSEQ multiplex PCR, lists solely in-frame clones and lacks some. Here the sample spans roughly 220,000 clones, more than 65% being singletons. Sequenced sample: PBMCs. The receptors originated from a man in his forties or fifties in good health and CMV-seronegative. Each CDR3 is given with its conserved first and last residue.

v_gene	j_gene	CDR3aa
TRBV30	TRBJ2-2	CAWRTANTGELFF
TRBV6-6	TRBJ2-7	CASSPGLASSYEQYF
TRBV6-4	TRBJ2-7	CASRASGRVYEQYF
TRBV6-4	TRBJ1-2	CASSDSSTGRGGYTF
TRBV27	TRBJ2-7	CASSDPGQIYEQYF
TRBV27	TRBJ1-1	CASSLSLRGDEAFF
TRBV15	TRBJ2-1	CATILRGPSGKVSSYNEQFF
TRBV7-3	TRBJ2-1	CASSPHSSGVAYEQFF
TRBV4-2	TRBJ2-1	CASSQEGLADHNEQFF
TRBV5-1	TRBJ1-1	CASSLSDRNRLGRGTEAFF
TRBV27	TRBJ2-7	CASTPLGSGRYEQYF
TRBV7-2	TRBJ2-7	CASRLPGLSSNEQYF
TRBV5-1	TRBJ1-1	CASSPASGSDRTEAFF
TRBV6-5	TRBJ2-3	CASRPSFQSTDTQYF
TRBV5-3	TRBJ2-2	CARSLAWHLYTGELFF
TRBV27	TRBJ2-7	CASSHRSRVTSGSYEQYF
TRBV27	TRBJ2-1	CASSFQGRNEQFF
TRBV15	TRBJ1-5	CATQTDRISNQPQHF
TRBV30	TRBJ2-1	CAWSVANEQFF
TRBV5-1	TRBJ1-1	CASSSESTEAFF